A selection of T cell receptor beta chains follows, all from one sample in a study of siplizumab effects on memory and regulatory T cells. Clones were sequenced by immunoSEQ multiplex PCR, and TCRdb holds only the in-frame ones, with some missing. The sample has approximately 75,000 clones; roughly 93% are singletons. The sample taken for sequencing was CD8+ T cells sorted from blood. The receptors were gathered from a human donor in good health. The CDR3 runs from the conserved cysteine through the conserved F or W. The D gene is left open where the match is weak. Clone size is stated in some rows and not others, as once, few, many or a class when expanded.

J gene: TRBJ2-4
clone size: .
D gene: .
V gene: TRBV19
CDR3 protein: CASSIDEAGGKNIQYF
CDR3 DNA: TGTGCCAGTAGTATAGATGAAGCCGGTGGCAAAAACATTCAGTACTTC

J gene: TRBJ2-7
clone size: .
D gene: TRBD1
V gene: TRBV5-1
CDR3 protein: CASSLPRTGSYEQYF
CDR3 DNA: TGCGCCAGCAGCTTGCCCCGGACAGGTTCCTACGAGCAGTACTTC

J gene: TRBJ1-1
clone size: .
D gene: .
V gene: TRBV5-4
CDR3 protein: CASSLGELGTNTEAFF
CDR3 DNA: TGTGCCAGCAGCTTGGGGGAGTTAGGAACTAACACTGAAGCTTTCTTT

J gene: TRBJ2-2
clone size: .
D gene: .
V gene: TRBV11-2
CDR3 protein: CASSLGGTGELFF
CDR3 DNA: TGTGCCAGCAGCCTGGGGGGCACCGGGGAGCTGTTTTTT

J gene: TRBJ2-1
clone size: .
D gene: TRBD2
V gene: TRBV10-2
CDR3 protein: CASREPGLATEQFF
CDR3 DNA: TGCGCCAGCAGGGAGCCGGGACTAGCAACCGAGCAGTTCTTC

J gene: TRBJ2-5
clone size: .
D gene: TRBD1
V gene: TRBV4-1
CDR3 protein: CASSQLTGGETQYF
CDR3 DNA: TGCGCCAGCAGCCAATTGACAGGGGGAGAGACCCAGTACTTC

J gene: TRBJ1-2
clone size: once
D gene: .
V gene: TRBV27
CDR3 protein: CASSLVGSNYGYTF
CDR3 DNA: TGTGCCAGCAGTTTAGTGGGTTCTAACTATGGCTACACCTTC

J gene: TRBJ2-7
clone size: .
D gene: .
V gene: TRBV27
CDR3 protein: CASSISAPSYEQYF
CDR3 DNA: TGTGCCAGCAGCATCTCCGCTCCCTCCTACGAGCAGTACTTC

J gene: TRBJ1-2
clone size: once
D gene: .
V gene: TRBV7-9
CDR3 protein: CASTLGGYGYTF
CDR3 DNA: TGTGCCAGCACCCTCGGTGGCTATGGCTACACCTTC

J gene: TRBJ1-3
clone size: .
D gene: TRBD1
V gene: TRBV28
CDR3 protein: CASKGQEGSGNTIYF
CDR3 DNA: TGTGCCAGCAAGGGACAGGAGGGCTCTGGAAACACCATATATTTT

J gene: TRBJ2-7
clone size: .
D gene: TRBD2
V gene: TRBV27
CDR3 protein: CASSTNPGGGYEQYF
CDR3 DNA: TGTGCCAGCAGTACCAACCCCGGGGGGGGCTACGAGCAGTACTTC

J gene: TRBJ2-3
clone size: .
D gene: TRBD2
V gene: TRBV27
CDR3 protein: CASSLFGTSLGDTQYF
CDR3 DNA: TGTGCCAGCAGTTTATTCGGGACTAGCCTGGGGGATACGCAGTATTTT

J gene: TRBJ2-1
clone size: once
D gene: TRBD2
V gene: TRBV18
CDR3 protein: CASSPRGTSGDEQFF
CDR3 DNA: TGTGCCAGCTCACCACGGGGGACTAGCGGGGATGAGCAGTTCTTC

J gene: TRBJ1-2
clone size: .
D gene: .
V gene: TRBV29-1
CDR3 protein: CSVGAANYGYTF
CDR3 DNA: TGCAGCGTTGGCGCAGCTAACTATGGCTACACCTTC

J gene: TRBJ2-5
clone size: once
D gene: TRBD1
V gene: TRBV6-5
CDR3 protein: CASSTPGQGREYF
CDR3 DNA: TGTGCCAGCAGTACCCCCGGACAGGGGCGTGAGTACTTC

J gene: TRBJ2-2
clone size: .
D gene: .
V gene: TRBV9
CDR3 protein: CASSPRNTGELFF
CDR3 DNA: TGTGCCAGCAGCCCCCGGAACACCGGGGAGCTGTTTTTT

J gene: TRBJ1-2
clone size: many
D gene: .
V gene: TRBV7-3
CDR3 protein: CASSFHGDYGYTF
CDR3 DNA: TGTGCCAGCAGCTTCCACGGCGACTATGGCTACACCTTC

J gene: TRBJ1-2
clone size: .
D gene: .
V gene: TRBV7-7
CDR3 protein: CASSPLTAPSDGYTF
CDR3 DNA: TGTGCCAGCAGCCCCTTGACAGCGCCCAGCGATGGCTACACCTTC

J gene: TRBJ2-7
clone size: .
D gene: .
V gene: TRBV29-1
CDR3 protein: CSVRTVSYEQYF
CDR3 DNA: TGCAGCGTACGGACAGTCTCCTACGAGCAGTACTTC

J gene: TRBJ1-1
clone size: .
D gene: .
V gene: TRBV19
CDR3 protein: CASTSSEGKNTEAFF
CDR3 DNA: TGTGCCAGTACCTCGAGTGAGGGGAAGAACACTGAAGCTTTCTTT

J gene: TRBJ2-7
clone size: .
D gene: TRBD1
V gene: TRBV29-1
CDR3 protein: CSVEGIRDRAYEQYF
CDR3 DNA: TGCAGCGTTGAAGGGATAAGGGACAGGGCATACGAGCAGTACTTC

J gene: TRBJ1-1
clone size: .
D gene: .
V gene: TRBV27
CDR3 protein: CASSLKEWDTEAFF
CDR3 DNA: TGTGCCAGCAGTTTAAAGGAATGGGACACTGAAGCTTTCTTT

J gene: TRBJ2-3
clone size: .
D gene: .
V gene: TRBV12-2
CDR3 protein: CASRFRDTQYF
CDR3 DNA: TGTGCAAGTCGCTTTCGGGATACGCAGTATTTT

J gene: TRBJ1-2
clone size: .
D gene: .
V gene: TRBV4-1
CDR3 protein: CASSPDGYGYTF
CDR3 DNA: TGCGCCAGCAGCCCGGACGGCTATGGCTACACCTTC

J gene: TRBJ2-7
clone size: .
D gene: .
V gene: TRBV5-4
CDR3 protein: CASSLAPAEYSYEQYF
CDR3 DNA: TGTGCCAGCAGCTTGGCCCCGGCGGAGTATTCCTACGAGCAGTACTTC

J gene: TRBJ2-5
clone size: .
D gene: .
V gene: TRBV4-1
CDR3 protein: CASSQDRNRLNF
CDR3 DNA: TGCGCCAGCAGCCAAGATCGGAATCGACTAAACTTC

J gene: TRBJ2-3
clone size: .
D gene: TRBD1
V gene: TRBV10-1
CDR3 protein: CASSEGQGADTQYF
CDR3 DNA: TGCGCCAGCAGTGAGGGACAGGGCGCAGATACGCAGTATTTT

J gene: TRBJ2-5
clone size: .
D gene: TRBD2
V gene: TRBV4-1
CDR3 protein: CASSPPGTIVQETQYF
CDR3 DNA: TGCGCCAGCAGCCCCCCCGGGACTATAGTCCAAGAGACCCAGTACTTC

J gene: TRBJ2-1
clone size: .
D gene: TRBD2
V gene: TRBV6-1
CDR3 protein: CASSELAGAYNEQFF
CDR3 DNA: TGTGCCAGCAGTGAATTAGCGGGGGCCTACAATGAGCAGTTCTTC

J gene: TRBJ2-1
clone size: once
D gene: TRBD2
V gene: TRBV7-6
CDR3 protein: CASSLAGTSGAPYNEQFF
CDR3 DNA: TGTGCCAGCAGCTTAGCGGGGACTAGCGGGGCGCCATACAATGAGCAGTTCTTC

J gene: TRBJ2-7
clone size: .
D gene: .
V gene: TRBV27
CDR3 protein: CASRALLGGASEQYF
CDR3 DNA: TGTGCCAGCAGGGCACTGTTAGGGGGGGCTTCCGAGCAGTACTTC

J gene: TRBJ2-2
clone size: few
D gene: .
V gene: TRBV30
CDR3 protein: CAWSGQEGTGELFF
CDR3 DNA: TGTGCCTGGAGTGGACAGGAAGGCACCGGGGAGCTGTTTTTT

J gene: TRBJ2-3
clone size: .
D gene: TRBD2
V gene: TRBV7-9
CDR3 protein: CASSLASGGDTDTQYF
CDR3 DNA: TGTGCCAGCAGCTTAGCTAGCGGGGGAGACACAGATACGCAGTATTTT

J gene: TRBJ1-2
clone size: .
D gene: .
V gene: TRBV9
CDR3 protein: CASSVGGLRDGYTF
CDR3 DNA: TGTGCCAGCAGCGTAGGGGGCCTCAGGGATGGCTACACCTTC

J gene: TRBJ2-5
clone size: .
D gene: TRBD2
V gene: TRBV11-2
CDR3 protein: CASSLVGEGTQYF
CDR3 DNA: TGTGCCAGCAGCTTGGTGGGGGAGGGGACCCAGTACTTC

J gene: TRBJ1-5
clone size: .
D gene: TRBD1
V gene: TRBV2
CDR3 protein: CASRRDRESGNQPQHF
CDR3 DNA: TGTGCCAGCAGGCGTGACAGGGAGTCGGGCAATCAGCCCCAGCATTTT

J gene: TRBJ2-3
clone size: .
D gene: .
V gene: TRBV5-4
CDR3 protein: CASSLRGLPTDTQYF
CDR3 DNA: TGTGCCAGCAGCTTGAGGGGGTTACCCACAGATACGCAGTATTTT

J gene: TRBJ2-7
clone size: .
D gene: TRBD2
V gene: TRBV29-1
CDR3 protein: CSVGGGYEQYF
CDR3 DNA: TGCAGCGTGGGGGGGGGCTACGAGCAGTACTTC

J gene: TRBJ1-2
clone size: once
D gene: TRBD1
V gene: TRBV7-9
CDR3 protein: CASSLVSGQDYGYTF
CDR3 DNA: TGTGCCAGCAGCCTCGTCTCGGGACAGGACTATGGCTACACCTTC

J gene: TRBJ2-1
clone size: once
D gene: TRBD2
V gene: TRBV5-8
CDR3 protein: CASSLAAGGPNEQFF
CDR3 DNA: TGTGCCAGCAGCTTGGCAGCGGGGGGGCCCAATGAGCAGTTCTTC

J gene: TRBJ2-7
clone size: .
D gene: TRBD2
V gene: TRBV9
CDR3 protein: CASSGPSGEQYF
CDR3 DNA: TGTGCCAGCAGCGGACCTAGCGGCGAGCAGTACTTC

J gene: TRBJ2-2
clone size: .
D gene: .
V gene: TRBV7-7
CDR3 protein: CASSDTNTGELFF
CDR3 DNA: TGTGCCAGTAGCGACACGAACACCGGGGAGCTGTTTTTT

J gene: TRBJ1-1
clone size: .
D gene: TRBD1
V gene: TRBV27
CDR3 protein: CASSPRDSERRGAFF
CDR3 DNA: TGTGCCAGCAGTCCGCGGGACAGCGAACGTAGGGGGGCTTTCTTT

J gene: TRBJ1-1
clone size: .
D gene: .
V gene: TRBV4-1
CDR3 protein: CASSPRAENTEAFF
CDR3 DNA: TGCGCCAGCAGCCCCAGGGCAGAAAACACTGAAGCTTTCTTT

J gene: TRBJ2-5
clone size: .
D gene: TRBD1
V gene: TRBV5-3
CDR3 protein: CARSSGTGGQETQYF
CDR3 DNA: TGTGCCAGAAGCTCCGGGACAGGGGGACAGGAGACCCAGTACTTC

J gene: TRBJ1-4
clone size: .
D gene: .
V gene: TRBV5-6
CDR3 protein: CASSLDSNEKLFF
CDR3 DNA: TGTGCCAGCAGCTTGGACAGTAATGAAAAACTGTTTTTT

J gene: TRBJ2-7
clone size: .
D gene: .
V gene: TRBV7-3
CDR3 protein: CASSPSDSESYEQYF
CDR3 DNA: TGTGCCAGCAGCCCTTCGGACTCAGAATCCTACGAGCAGTACTTC

J gene: TRBJ2-1
clone size: .
D gene: .
V gene: TRBV5-6
CDR3 protein: CASSLGAYNEQFF
CDR3 DNA: TGTGCCAGCAGCTTGGGAGCTTACAATGAGCAGTTCTTC

J gene: TRBJ1-2
clone size: .
D gene: .
V gene: TRBV7-3
CDR3 protein: CASSSDGGYGYTF
CDR3 DNA: TGTGCCAGCAGCTCGGACGGTGGCTATGGCTACACCTTC

J gene: TRBJ2-5
clone size: .
D gene: .
V gene: TRBV4-1
CDR3 protein: CASSSEGGLLYQETQYF
CDR3 DNA: TGCGCCAGCAGCTCAGAGGGGGGGCTACTTTATCAAGAGACCCAGTACTTC

J gene: TRBJ1-1
clone size: .
D gene: .
V gene: TRBV19
CDR3 protein: CASTLTKDTEAFF
CDR3 DNA: TGTGCCAGTACCCTGACCAAGGACACTGAAGCTTTCTTT

J gene: TRBJ2-6
clone size: .
D gene: .
V gene: TRBV5-1
CDR3 protein: CASSLPSSGANVLTF
CDR3 DNA: TGCGCCAGCAGCCTACCCTCTTCTGGGGCCAACGTCCTGACTTTC

J gene: TRBJ1-5
clone size: .
D gene: TRBD1
V gene: TRBV6-6
CDR3 protein: CASSFNPARGQPQHF
CDR3 DNA: TGTGCCAGCAGTTTCAATCCTGCCAGGGGGCAGCCCCAGCATTTT

J gene: TRBJ1-4
clone size: .
D gene: .
V gene: TRBV6-5
CDR3 protein: CASSYAGEEKLFF
CDR3 DNA: TGTGCCAGCAGTTACGCAGGGGAGGAAAAACTGTTTTTT

J gene: TRBJ2-5
clone size: .
D gene: TRBD2
V gene: TRBV19
CDR3 protein: CASSETSGGAAWETQYF
CDR3 DNA: TGTGCCAGTAGTGAAACTAGCGGGGGGGCCGCGTGGGAGACCCAGTACTTC

J gene: TRBJ2-7
clone size: .
D gene: .
V gene: TRBV6-6
CDR3 protein: CASSYSGSEQYF
CDR3 DNA: TGTGCCAGCAGTTATTCAGGGTCCGAGCAGTACTTC